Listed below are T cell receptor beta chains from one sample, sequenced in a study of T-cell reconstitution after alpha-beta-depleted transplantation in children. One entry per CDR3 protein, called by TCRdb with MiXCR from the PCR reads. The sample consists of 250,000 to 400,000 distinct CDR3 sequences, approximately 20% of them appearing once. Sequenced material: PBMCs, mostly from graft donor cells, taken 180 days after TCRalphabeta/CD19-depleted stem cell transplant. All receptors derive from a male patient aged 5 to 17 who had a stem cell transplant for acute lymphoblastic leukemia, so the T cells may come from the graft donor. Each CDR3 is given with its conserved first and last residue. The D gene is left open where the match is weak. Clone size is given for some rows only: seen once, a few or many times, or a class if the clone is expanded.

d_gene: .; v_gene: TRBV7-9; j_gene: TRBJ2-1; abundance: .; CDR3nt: TGTGCCAGCCCCTATGAGCAGTTCTTC; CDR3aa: CASPYEQFF
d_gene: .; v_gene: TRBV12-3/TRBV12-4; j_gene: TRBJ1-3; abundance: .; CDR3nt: TGTGCCAGCAGTTTTTTCGGCAGTGGAAACACCATATATTTT; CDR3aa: CASSFFGSGNTIYF
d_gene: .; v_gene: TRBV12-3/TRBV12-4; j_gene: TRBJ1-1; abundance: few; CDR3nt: TGTGCCAGCAGTCCCCGACGGAAAGCGAACACTGAAGCTTTCTTT; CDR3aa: CASSPRRKANTEAFF
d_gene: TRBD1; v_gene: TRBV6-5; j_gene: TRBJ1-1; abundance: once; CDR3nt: TGTGCCAGCAGTTTCGGGGACAGGGGGACTGAAGCTTTCTTT; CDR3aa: CASSFGDRGTEAFF
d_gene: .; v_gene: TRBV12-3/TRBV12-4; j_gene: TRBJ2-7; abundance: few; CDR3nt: TGTGCCAGCAGTTCCGACAGCTTTTCCTCCGAGCAGTACTTC; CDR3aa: CASSSDSFSSEQYF
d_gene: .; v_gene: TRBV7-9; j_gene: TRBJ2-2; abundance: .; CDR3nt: TGTGCCAGCAGCTCCGAAAGTCGGGAGCTGTTTTTT; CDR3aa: CASSSESRELFF
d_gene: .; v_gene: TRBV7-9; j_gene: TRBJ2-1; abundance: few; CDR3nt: TGTGCCAGCAGCTTAGGACTAACTGAGCAGTTCTTC; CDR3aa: CASSLGLTEQFF
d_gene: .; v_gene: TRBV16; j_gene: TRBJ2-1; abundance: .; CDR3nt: TGTGCCAGCATCCCTACACCTGGTGAGCAGTTCTTC; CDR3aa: CASIPTPGEQFF
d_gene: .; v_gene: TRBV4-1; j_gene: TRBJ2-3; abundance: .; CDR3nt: TGCGCCAGCAGCCGACGGTTACCAGGACAGACACGTAGGGACACAGATACGCAGTATTTT; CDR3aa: CASSRRLPGQTRRDTDTQYF
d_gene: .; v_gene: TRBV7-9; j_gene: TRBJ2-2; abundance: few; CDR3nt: TGTGCCAGCAGCCCCCCGGGGTCTCCCGGGGAGCTGTTTTTT; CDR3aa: CASSPPGSPGELFF
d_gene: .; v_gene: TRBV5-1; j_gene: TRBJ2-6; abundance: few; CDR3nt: TGCGCCAGCAGCTTGGCCAAGGGGCAGGTCAGGAGATCGGCCAACGTCCTGACTTTC; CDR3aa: CASSLAKGQVRRSANVLTF
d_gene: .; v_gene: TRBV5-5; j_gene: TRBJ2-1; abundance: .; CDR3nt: TGTGCCAGCAGCTTTCGATACGGGCCCTACAATGAGCAGTTCTTC; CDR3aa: CASSFRYGPYNEQFF
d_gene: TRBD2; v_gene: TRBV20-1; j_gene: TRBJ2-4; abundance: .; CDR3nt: TGCAGTGCCTGGGGGACTAGCGGGGGTCAGTACTTC; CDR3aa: CSAWGTSGGQYF
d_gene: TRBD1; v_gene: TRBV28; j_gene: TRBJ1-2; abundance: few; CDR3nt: TGTGCCAGCAGTTTATACGGGACAGGGAAAGGCTATGGCTACACCTTC; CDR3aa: CASSLYGTGKGYGYTF
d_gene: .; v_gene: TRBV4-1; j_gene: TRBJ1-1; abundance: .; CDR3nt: TGCGCCAGCAGACCGGACAGTCCGAACACTGAAGCTTTCTTT; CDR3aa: CASRPDSPNTEAFF
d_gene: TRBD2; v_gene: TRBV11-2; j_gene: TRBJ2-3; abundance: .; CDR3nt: TGTGCCAGCAGCTCTTTAGCGGGATGGACAGATACGCAGTATTTT; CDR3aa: CASSSLAGWTDTQYF
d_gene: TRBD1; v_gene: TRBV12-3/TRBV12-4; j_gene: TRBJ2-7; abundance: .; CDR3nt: TGTGCCAGCAGTTTGCCACGACAGGGGGCGAGGGAGCAGTACTTC; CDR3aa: CASSLPRQGAREQYF
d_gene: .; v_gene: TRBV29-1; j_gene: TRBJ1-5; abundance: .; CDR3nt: TGCAGCGTTGGGGCTAGCGGGAGGAGCACAGATACGCAGCATTTT; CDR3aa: CSVGASGRSTDTQHF
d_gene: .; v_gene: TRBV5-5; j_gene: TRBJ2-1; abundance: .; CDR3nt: TGTGCCAGCAGCAAGGGAAGTGGGTATAATGAGCAGTTCTTC; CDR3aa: CASSKGSGYNEQFF
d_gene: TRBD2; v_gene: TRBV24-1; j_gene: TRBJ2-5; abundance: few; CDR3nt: TGTGCCACCAGTGATGGTTCTAGCGGGATGGCCCAAGAGACCCAGTACTTC; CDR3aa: CATSDGSSGMAQETQYF
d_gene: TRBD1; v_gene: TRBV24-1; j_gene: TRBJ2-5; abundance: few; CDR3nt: TGTGCCACCGCGGGGACAGGGAGGAGGCAAGAGACCCAGTACTTC; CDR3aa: CATAGTGRRQETQYF
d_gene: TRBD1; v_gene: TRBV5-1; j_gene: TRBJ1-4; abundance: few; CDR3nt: TGCGCCAGCAGCTACGCCGGGACAGGGAATGAAAAACTGTTTTTT; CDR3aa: CASSYAGTGNEKLFF
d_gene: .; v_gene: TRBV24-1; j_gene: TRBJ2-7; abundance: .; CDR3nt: TGTGCCACCAGTGGCGGAGGGGGTGGACCCTACGAGCAGTACTTC; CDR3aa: CATSGGGGGPYEQYF
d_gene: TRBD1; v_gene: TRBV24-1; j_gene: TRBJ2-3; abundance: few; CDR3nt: TGTGCCACCAGGGGACAGGGGGCGAGGGATACGCAGTATTTT; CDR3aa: CATRGQGARDTQYF
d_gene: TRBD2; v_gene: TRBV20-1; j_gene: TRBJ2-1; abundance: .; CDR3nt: TGCAGTGCTAGAGCCTCTTGGGGGAGCGGGGGCCAGTTCTTC; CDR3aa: CSARASWGSGGQFF
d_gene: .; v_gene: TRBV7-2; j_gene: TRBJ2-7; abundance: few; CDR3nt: TGTGCCAGCAGCTTCCAGATCGTTCCCACCTACGAGCAGTACTTC; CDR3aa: CASSFQIVPTYEQYF
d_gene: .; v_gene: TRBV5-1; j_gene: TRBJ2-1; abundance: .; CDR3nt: TGCGCCAGCAGCTTGGACAGGAGGATATTGAGCTCCTACAATGAGCAGTTCTTC; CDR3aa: CASSLDRRILSSYNEQFF
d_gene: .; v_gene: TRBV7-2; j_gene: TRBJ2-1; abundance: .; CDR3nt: TGTGCCAGCAAGGCTACGGGAAACTACAATGAGCAGTTCTTC; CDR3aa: CASKATGNYNEQFF
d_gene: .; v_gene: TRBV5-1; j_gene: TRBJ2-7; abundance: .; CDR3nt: TGCGCCAGCAGCTTGGGGGTAGCAGGAGGATACGAGCAGTACTTC; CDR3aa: CASSLGVAGGYEQYF
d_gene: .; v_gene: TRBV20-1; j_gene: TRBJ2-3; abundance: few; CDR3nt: TGCAGTGCTAGTGGAGGGGGTCTATCGCAGTATTTT; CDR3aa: CSASGGGLSQYF
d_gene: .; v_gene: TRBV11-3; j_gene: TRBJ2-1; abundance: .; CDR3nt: TGTGCCAGCAGCTTAGATGGCGAGAATGAGCAGTTCTTC; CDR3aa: CASSLDGENEQFF
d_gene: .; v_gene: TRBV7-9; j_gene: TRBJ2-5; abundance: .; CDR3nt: TGTGCCAGCAGCCGCTTTGGGGAGACCCAGTACTTC; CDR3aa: CASSRFGETQYF
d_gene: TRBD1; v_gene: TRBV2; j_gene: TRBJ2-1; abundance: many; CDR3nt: TGTGCCAACCGTGTACAGGGGGCAAATGAGCAGTTCTTC; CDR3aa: CANRVQGANEQFF